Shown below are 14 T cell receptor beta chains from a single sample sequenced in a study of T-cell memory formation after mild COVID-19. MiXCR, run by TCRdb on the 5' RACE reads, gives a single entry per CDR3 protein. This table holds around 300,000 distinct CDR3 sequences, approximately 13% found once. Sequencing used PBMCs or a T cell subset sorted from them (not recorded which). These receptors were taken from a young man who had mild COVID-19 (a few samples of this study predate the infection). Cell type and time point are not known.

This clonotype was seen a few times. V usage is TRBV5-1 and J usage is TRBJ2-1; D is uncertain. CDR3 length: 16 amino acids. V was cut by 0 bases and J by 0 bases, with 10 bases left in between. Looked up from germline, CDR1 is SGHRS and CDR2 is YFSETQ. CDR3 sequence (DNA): TGCGCCAGCAGCTTGGATCCCGGTGACTCCTACAATGAGCAGTTCTTC. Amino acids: CASSLDPGDSYNEQFF.

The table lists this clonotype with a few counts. CDR3 amino acids: CATTVDTDTQYF. CDR3 in DNA: TGTGCCACCACGGTGGACACAGATACGCAGTATTTT. This rearrangement joins TRBV6-6 to TRBJ2-3; D uncertain. This CDR3 contains 12 residues. Per the germline V gene, CDR1 is MNHNY and CDR2 is SVGAGI (reference sequence). Deletions cut 10 bases from V and 2 bases from J, with 10 bases between.

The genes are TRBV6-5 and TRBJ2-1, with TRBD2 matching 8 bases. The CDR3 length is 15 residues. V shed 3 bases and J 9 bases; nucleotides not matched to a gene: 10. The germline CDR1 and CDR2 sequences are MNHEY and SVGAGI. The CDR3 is CASSYRSGGAAEQFF. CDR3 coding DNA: TGTGCCAGCAGTTATCGCTCCGGGGGGGCGGCTGAGCAGTTCTTC.

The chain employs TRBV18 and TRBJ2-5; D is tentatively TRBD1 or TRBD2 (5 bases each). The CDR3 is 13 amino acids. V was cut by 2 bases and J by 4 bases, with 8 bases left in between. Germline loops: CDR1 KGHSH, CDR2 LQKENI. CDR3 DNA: TGTGCCAGCTCACCAGGGGGTTCAGAGACCCAGTACTTC. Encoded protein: CASSPGGSETQYF.

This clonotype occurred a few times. DNA for the CDR3: TGCGCCAGCAGCTACAGGAGCCCGACCGGGGAGCTGTTTTTT. Its protein product is CASSYRSPTGELFF. J is TRBJ2-2 and V is TRBV5-1; perhaps TRBD1 as D (5 bases). V was trimmed by 3 bases and J by 5 bases, leaving 11 bases between them. In germline, CDR1 is SGHRS, CDR2 YFSETQ. This CDR3 comprises 14 residues. Looking up the rest from reference TRBV5-1 and TRBJ2-2 gives the full variable domain: KAGVTQTPRYLIKTRGQQVTLSCSPISGHRSVSWYQQTPGQGLQFLFEYFSETQRNKGNFPGRFSGRQFSNSRSEMNVSTLELGDSALYLCASSYRSPTGELFFGEGSRLTVL.

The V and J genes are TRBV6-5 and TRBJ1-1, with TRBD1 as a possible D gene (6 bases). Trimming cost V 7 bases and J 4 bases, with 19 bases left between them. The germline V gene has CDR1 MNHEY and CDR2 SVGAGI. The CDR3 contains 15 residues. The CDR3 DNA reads TGTGCCAGCACTCCAGGGGCGCCGGATCCCACTGAAGCTTTCTTT. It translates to CASTPGAPDPTEAFF.

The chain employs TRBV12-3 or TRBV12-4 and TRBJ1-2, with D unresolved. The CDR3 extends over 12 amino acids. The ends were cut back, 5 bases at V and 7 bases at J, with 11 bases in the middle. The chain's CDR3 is CASSPGNGGYTF. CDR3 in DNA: TGTGCCAGCAGTCCCGGGAATGGTGGCTACACCTTC.

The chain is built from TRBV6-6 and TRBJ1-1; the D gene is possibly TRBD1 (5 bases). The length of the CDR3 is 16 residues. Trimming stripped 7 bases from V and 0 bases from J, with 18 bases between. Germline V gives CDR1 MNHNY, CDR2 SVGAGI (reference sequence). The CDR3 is CASIMTAVLMNTEAFF. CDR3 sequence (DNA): TGTGCCAGCATCATGACAGCGGTTCTCATGAACACTGAAGCTTTCTTT.

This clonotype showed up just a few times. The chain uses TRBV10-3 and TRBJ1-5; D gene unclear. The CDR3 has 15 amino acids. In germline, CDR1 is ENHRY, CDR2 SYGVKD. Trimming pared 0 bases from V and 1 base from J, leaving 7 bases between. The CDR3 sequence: CAISESSGSNQPQHF. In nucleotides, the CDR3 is TGTGCCATCAGTGAGTCGTCGGGAAGCAATCAGCCCCAGCATTTT.

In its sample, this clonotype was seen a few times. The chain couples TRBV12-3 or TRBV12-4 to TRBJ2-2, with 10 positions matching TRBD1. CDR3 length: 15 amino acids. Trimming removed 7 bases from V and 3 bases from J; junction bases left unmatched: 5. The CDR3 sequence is CASTLGTGDTGELFF. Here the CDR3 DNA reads TGTGCCAGCACTTTGGGGACAGGGGACACCGGGGAGCTGTTTTTT.

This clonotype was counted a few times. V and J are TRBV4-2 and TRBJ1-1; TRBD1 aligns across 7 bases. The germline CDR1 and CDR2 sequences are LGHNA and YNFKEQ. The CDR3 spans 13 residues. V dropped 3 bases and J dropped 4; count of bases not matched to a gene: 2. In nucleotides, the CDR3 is TGTGCCAGCAGCCATACAGGGGCCACTGAAGCTTTCTTT. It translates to CASSHTGATEAFF.

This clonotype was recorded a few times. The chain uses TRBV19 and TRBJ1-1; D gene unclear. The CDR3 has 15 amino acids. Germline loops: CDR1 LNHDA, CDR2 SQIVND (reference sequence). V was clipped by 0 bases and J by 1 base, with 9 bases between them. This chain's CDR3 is CASSIDGGENTEAFF. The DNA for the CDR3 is TGTGCCAGTAGTATAGACGGCGGGGAGAACACTGAAGCTTTCTTT.

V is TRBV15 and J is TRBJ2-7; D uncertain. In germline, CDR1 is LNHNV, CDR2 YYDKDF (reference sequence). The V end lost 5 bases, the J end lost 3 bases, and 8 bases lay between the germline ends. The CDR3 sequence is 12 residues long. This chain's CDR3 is CATSPHGYEQYF. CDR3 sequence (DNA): TGTGCCACCAGCCCACATGGCTACGAGCAGTACTTC.

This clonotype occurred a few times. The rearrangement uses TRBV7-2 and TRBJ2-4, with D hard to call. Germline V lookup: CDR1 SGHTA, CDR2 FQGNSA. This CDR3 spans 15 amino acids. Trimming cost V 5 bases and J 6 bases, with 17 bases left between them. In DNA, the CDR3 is TGTGCCAGCAGCATCTTGGGTACTATCGGAAACATTCAGTACTTC. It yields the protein CASSILGTIGNIQYF.